Listed below are T cell receptor beta chains from one sample, sequenced in a study of T cell clones after liver transplantation. TCRdb's table, derived via immunoSEQ multiplex PCR, lists solely in-frame clones and lacks some. The sample shows 55,000 to 75,000 clones, around two thirds of them seen only once. The material was CD4+ T cells from blood, obtained at the approximately 15-month timepoint. The receptors originated from a human patient who received a liver transplant. Some T cells may trace back to the graft donor. Both conserved end residues are part of each CDR3. Fields, in order: V gene, clone size, D gene, J gene, CDR3 DNA, CDR3 protein. A D gene is named only where the DNA matches it firmly. Not all rows give a size; the values are once, few, many and, for expanded clones, a class.

V: TRBV10-1
size: .
D: .
J: TRBJ2-3
DNA: TGCGCCAGCAGTGAGACAGGGATGTCGGCAGATACGCAGTATTTT
CDR3: CASSETGMSADTQYF

V: TRBV5-4
size: .
D: TRBD2
J: TRBJ2-2
DNA: TGTGCCAGCAGCTTAAGCGGGAGGGGCACCGGGGAGCTGTTTTTT
CDR3: CASSLSGRGTGELFF

V: TRBV21-1
size: .
D: .
J: TRBJ1-2
DNA: TGTGCCAGCAGCACTCCCTGCGGGCTAACTAACTATGGCTACACCTTC
CDR3: CASSTPCGLTNYGYTF

V: TRBV7-2
size: .
D: .
J: TRBJ2-5
DNA: TGTGCCAGCAGCCCTGATTTGTACCAAGAGACCCAGTACTTC
CDR3: CASSPDLYQETQYF

V: TRBV19
size: .
D: .
J: TRBJ2-1
DNA: TGTGCCAGTAGTATAACGGGGCCGTCCACACCTTACAATGAGCAGTTCTTC
CDR3: CASSITGPSTPYNEQFF

V: TRBV10-1
size: .
D: .
J: TRBJ2-3
DNA: TGCGCCAGCAGTGAGAATCAGGATACGCAGTATTTT
CDR3: CASSENQDTQYF

V: TRBV28
size: .
D: TRBD2
J: TRBJ2-5
DNA: TGTGCCAGCAGCGCTGGGGCTAGCGGGGACCAAGAGACCCAGTACTTC
CDR3: CASSAGASGDQETQYF

V: TRBV4-1
size: .
D: TRBD2
J: TRBJ2-3
DNA: TGCGCCAGCAGCCTCGGGACTATTCCAGATACGCAGTATTTT
CDR3: CASSLGTIPDTQYF

V: TRBV6-1
size: .
D: .
J: TRBJ1-2
DNA: TGTGCCAGCAGTGAAGTCCTTCTGGAGGTTGGCTACACCTTC
CDR3: CASSEVLLEVGYTF

V: TRBV7-2
size: .
D: TRBD1
J: TRBJ2-3
DNA: TGTGCCAGCAGCCCCCAACAGGGGAATACGCAGTATTTT
CDR3: CASSPQQGNTQYF

V: TRBV18
size: once
D: .
J: TRBJ2-3
DNA: TGTGCCAGCTCACCGTGGAGCACAGATACGCAGTATTTT
CDR3: CASSPWSTDTQYF

V: TRBV6-5
size: few
D: .
J: TRBJ2-1
DNA: TGTGCCAGCATAGGTCGGGCGGGGAATGAGCAGTTCTTC
CDR3: CASIGRAGNEQFF

V: TRBV29-1
size: .
D: .
J: TRBJ1-2
DNA: TGCAGCGTTGAAGGGGTGGGGGCTACCTTTCGTGGCTACACCTTC
CDR3: CSVEGVGATFRGYTF

V: TRBV5-1
size: .
D: .
J: TRBJ2-1
DNA: TGCGCCAGCAGCTTTCTGGCGGGATTGGAGAATGAGCAGTTCTTC
CDR3: CASSFLAGLENEQFF

V: TRBV10-2
size: few
D: TRBD2
J: TRBJ2-3
DNA: TGCGCCAGCAGGGAACCGGGACTAGCAGATACGCAGTATTTT
CDR3: CASREPGLADTQYF

V: TRBV28
size: .
D: .
J: TRBJ2-6
DNA: TGTGCCAGCAGTTTCTCTGCGGGTTCTGGGGCCAACGTCCTGACTTTC
CDR3: CASSFSAGSGANVLTF

V: TRBV9
size: .
D: TRBD2
J: TRBJ2-5
DNA: TGTGCCAGCACGCAGACTAGCGTCCAAGAGACCCAGTACTTC
CDR3: CASTQTSVQETQYF

V: TRBV2
size: large
D: TRBD2
J: TRBJ2-7
DNA: TGTGCCAGCAGTGAAGTAGCGGGGGTCGAGCAGTACTTC
CDR3: CASSEVAGVEQYF

V: TRBV18
size: once
D: TRBD2
J: TRBJ2-3
DNA: TGTGCCAGCTCACCACCTGTGCGGGGGGGCACAGATACGCAGTATTTT
CDR3: CASSPPVRGGTDTQYF

V: TRBV5-1
size: few
D: TRBD2
J: TRBJ2-5
DNA: TGCGCCAGCACCGGGGCTAGCGGGGGTGGTGAGACCCAGTACTTC
CDR3: CASTGASGGGETQYF

V: TRBV5-1
size: .
D: TRBD1
J: TRBJ1-2
DNA: TGCGCCAGCAGCTTGTTACAAGGGGGCGTGGGTGGCTACACCTTC
CDR3: CASSLLQGGVGGYTF

V: TRBV5-6
size: .
D: TRBD1
J: TRBJ1-5
DNA: TGTGCCAGCAGCGTGGGACAGGGCGGTCAGCCCCAGCATTTT
CDR3: CASSVGQGGQPQHF

V: TRBV30
size: once
D: .
J: TRBJ1-2
DNA: TGTGCCTGGAGTGCCGGTAGATCTTGGAGCTATGGCTACACCTTC
CDR3: CAWSAGRSWSYGYTF

V: TRBV6-1
size: once
D: TRBD1
J: TRBJ1-5
DNA: TGTGCCAGCAGTGAGGGGGACAGGGCGAGAAGGAGCAATCAGCCCCAGCATTTT
CDR3: CASSEGDRARRSNQPQHF

V: TRBV5-1
size: .
D: TRBD1
J: TRBJ2-7
DNA: TGCGCCAGCAGCTCAGGGGGCGCAACTCCCTATCTGAACGAGCAGTACTTC
CDR3: CASSSGGATPYLNEQYF

V: TRBV14
size: .
D: .
J: TRBJ2-1
DNA: TGTGCCAGCAGCCAGAACAGGGTGAGTGAGCAGTTCTTC
CDR3: CASSQNRVSEQFF

V: TRBV18
size: .
D: TRBD2
J: TRBJ2-5
DNA: TGTGCCAGCTCCCGACTAGCGGGTCAAATCGCGAAAGGGACCCAGTACTTC
CDR3: CASSRLAGQIAKGTQYF

V: TRBV6-5
size: .
D: .
J: TRBJ1-5
DNA: TGTGCCAGCAGTGAAGGGTCGGGTAAGCCCCAGCATTTT
CDR3: CASSEGSGKPQHF

V: TRBV6-5
size: .
D: TRBD1
J: TRBJ2-3
DNA: TGTGCCAGCAGTTACCAGGGGGCGGGAGATACGCAGTATTTT
CDR3: CASSYQGAGDTQYF

V: TRBV6-5
size: .
D: .
J: TRBJ2-4
DNA: TGTGCCAGCAGCCCCAACTCGGCCAAAAACATTCAGTACTTC
CDR3: CASSPNSAKNIQYF

V: TRBV5-4
size: .
D: .
J: TRBJ2-2
DNA: TGTGCCAGCAGCTTCCAGGATACCGGGGAGCTGTTTTTT
CDR3: CASSFQDTGELFF

V: TRBV6-5
size: .
D: TRBD1
J: TRBJ1-2
DNA: TGTGCCAGCAGTTACGGACAGGGTCGGTATGGCTACACCTTC
CDR3: CASSYGQGRYGYTF

V: TRBV19
size: .
D: TRBD1
J: TRBJ1-5
DNA: TGTGCCAGTAGTAGCGAAACAGGGGGCTATGATCAGCCCCAGCATTTT
CDR3: CASSSETGGYDQPQHF

V: TRBV7-2
size: .
D: .
J: TRBJ2-2
DNA: TGTGCCAGCAGCTCCCCCAGGGGTTTTGGGGAGCTGTTTTTT
CDR3: CASSSPRGFGELFF

V: TRBV19
size: once
D: .
J: TRBJ2-6
DNA: TGTGCCAGTAGTAAACTCGTCCCCCAATCTGGGGCCAACGTCCTGACTTTC
CDR3: CASSKLVPQSGANVLTF

V: TRBV6-1
size: .
D: .
J: TRBJ1-2
DNA: TGTGCCAGCAGTGAACCGGCAGGGCCACAGATTAACTATGGCTACACCTTC
CDR3: CASSEPAGPQINYGYTF

V: TRBV30
size: .
D: TRBD2
J: TRBJ2-3
DNA: TGTGCCTGGGAGCGGGGGACAGATACGCAGTATTTT
CDR3: CAWERGTDTQYF

V: TRBV28
size: .
D: .
J: TRBJ2-1
DNA: TGTGCCAGCAGTCCCGGTTCGTTGGCGGGGAGCAAGGATGAGCAGTTCTTC
CDR3: CASSPGSLAGSKDEQFF

V: TRBV7-8
size: .
D: TRBD2
J: TRBJ2-2
DNA: TGTGCCAGCAGCTTAAGCGGGGCGAACACCGGGGAGCTGTTTTTT
CDR3: CASSLSGANTGELFF

V: TRBV7-9
size: once
D: TRBD1
J: TRBJ1-4
DNA: TGTGCCAGCAGCCTATCGACAGGGGGCGGTGAAAAACTGTTTTTT
CDR3: CASSLSTGGGEKLFF

V: TRBV30
size: .
D: TRBD1
J: TRBJ2-2
DNA: TGTGCCTGCGCCGGGACAGGGCGCACCGGGGAGCTGTTTTTT
CDR3: CACAGTGRTGELFF

V: TRBV6-1
size: .
D: .
J: TRBJ1-1
DNA: TGTGCCAGCAGTGGGAGGACAGCCACTGAAGCTTTCTTT
CDR3: CASSGRTATEAFF

V: TRBV2
size: few
D: .
J: TRBJ2-1
DNA: TGTGCCAGCAGTGAACAGGGTCTCTCCTACAATGAGCAGTTCTTC
CDR3: CASSEQGLSYNEQFF

V: TRBV6-1
size: .
D: .
J: TRBJ2-5
DNA: TGTGCCAGCAGTGAAGGTTCGGCTAGCCGAGAGACCCAGTACTTC
CDR3: CASSEGSASRETQYF

V: TRBV10-3
size: .
D: .
J: TRBJ2-7
DNA: TGTGCCATCAGTGACTCAGGGCCTCGAGATTTGGAGCAGTACTTC
CDR3: CAISDSGPRDLEQYF

V: TRBV28
size: .
D: .
J: TRBJ1-6
DNA: TGTGCCAGCAGTTTTTCGGGGTCGGATTCACCCCTCCACTTT
CDR3: CASSFSGSDSPLHF

V: TRBV7-2
size: .
D: .
J: TRBJ2-2
DNA: TGTGCCAGCAGCCCTTACTACACCGGGGAGCTGTTTTTT
CDR3: CASSPYYTGELFF

V: TRBV7-9
size: .
D: TRBD1
J: TRBJ2-7
DNA: TGTGCCAGCAGCTCCCCCGACAGGGGTGCGGACGAGCAGTACTTC
CDR3: CASSSPDRGADEQYF

V: TRBV28
size: .
D: .
J: TRBJ2-3
DNA: TGTGCCACCGTGGGTTGGCCGAGCACAGATACGCAGTATTTT
CDR3: CATVGWPSTDTQYF

V: TRBV6-1
size: .
D: .
J: TRBJ1-4
DNA: TGTGCCAGCAGTGAAGCCAGGGTCGAAAAACTGTTTTTT
CDR3: CASSEARVEKLFF

V: TRBV11-2
size: once
D: .
J: TRBJ2-1
DNA: TGTGCCAGCAGCTTAGCAGGGTCTTCCTACAATGAGCAGTTCTTC
CDR3: CASSLAGSSYNEQFF

V: TRBV14
size: .
D: TRBD1
J: TRBJ2-1
DNA: TGTGCCAGCAGCTATCACCGGGACAGAAGGAATGAGCAGTTCTTC
CDR3: CASSYHRDRRNEQFF

V: TRBV2
size: once
D: TRBD2
J: TRBJ2-2
DNA: TGTGCCAGCAGCGGGGGGGCTAGCGGGAACACCGGGGAGCTGTTTTTT
CDR3: CASSGGASGNTGELFF

V: TRBV7-2
size: .
D: TRBD1
J: TRBJ1-5
DNA: TGTGCCAGCAGCTTCACCGGGACAGGGGGCAATCAGCCCCAGCATTTT
CDR3: CASSFTGTGGNQPQHF